The rows below give T cell receptor beta chains drawn from one sample of a study of cytomegalovirus exposure and HLA in healthy donors. Method: immunoSEQ multiplex PCR; TCRdb's copy keeps in-frame clones and lacks some. The data hold about 250,000 clones, with under 80% observed a single time. The sample was PBMCs. The receptors originated from a female donor in good health and CMV-seronegative. The CDR3 runs from the conserved cysteine through the conserved F or W. The listing skips clone size in some rows; elsewhere it reads once, few, many or a size class.

TRBV5-6	.	.	CASSFGQGHYEQYF
TRBV23-1	TRBJ2-1	few	CASTPRRRELSSYNEQFF
TRBV25-1	TRBJ2-7	.	CASRQGADNEQYF
TRBV7-2	TRBJ1-2	.	CASSPDRNYGYTF
TRBV10-2	TRBJ2-7	.	CASLLTSGSFMAYEQYF
TRBV7-9	TRBJ2-5	.	CASSTRTGDVSTQETQYF
TRBV7-9	TRBJ2-7	.	CASSLIPSGEQYF
TRBV2	TRBJ2-3	.	CASSGSFGQGKYF
TRBV27	TRBJ2-7	few	CASSPGTGWTYEQYF
TRBV9	TRBJ1-1	few	CASSVVSGRGTEAFF
TRBV6-5	TRBJ2-1	.	CASSYGTSDNEQFF
TRBV19	TRBJ2-1	.	CASSRDSLNEQFF
TRBV30	TRBJ1-1	.	CAWGTGTSSEAFF
TRBV27	.	.	CASSLSNSYEQYF
TRBV6-4	TRBJ2-3	.	CASSPDRTDTQYF
TRBV5-1	TRBJ1-6	.	CASSLDRGHRSPLHF
TRBV21-1	TRBJ2-7	.	CASSKSSGSYEQYF